The 30 T cell receptor beta chains below were found in one sample sequenced in a study of cytomegalovirus exposure and HLA in healthy donors. Researchers ran the PCR with 60 Vbeta and 13 Jbeta primers. Produced via immunoSEQ multiplex PCR; TCRdb's table is partial and in-frame only. This repertoire shows 100,000 to 150,000 clones, around 77% found once; its top ten account for over 1.5%. Input material: PBMCs. Source of these receptors: a woman between 45 and 65 years old in good health and CMV-seronegative.

CDR3 in DNA: TGCGCCAGCAGTCAAGACAGGGGGCCCTCCTACGAGCAGTACGTC. Amino acids: CASSQDRGPSYEQYV. The chain couples TRBV23-1 to TRBJ2-7, with 10 bases matching TRBD1. TRBV23-1 is an open reading frame, and its role is uncertain. Trimming removed 2 bases from V and 0 bases from J; junction bases left unmatched: 1. This CDR3 comprises 15 residues.

This sequence joins TRBV7-3 and TRBJ2-1, with TRBD2 matching 10 bases. V trimming: 2 bases; J trimming: 7 bases; junction bases outside the gene matches: 8. The CDR3 runs to 16 residues. Germline lookup yields CDR1 SGHTA and CDR2 FQGTGA. The CDR3 DNA reads TGTGCCAGCAGCTTAGGCGCTAGCGGGAGTACGAATGAGCAGTTCTTC. It translates to CASSLGASGSTNEQFF. Full variable domain (missing parts from reference TRBV7-3 and TRBJ2-1): GAGVSQTPSNKVTEKGKYVELRCDPISGHTALYWYRQSLGQGPEFLIYFQGTGAADDSGLPNDRFFAVRPEGSVSTLKIQRTERGDSAVYLCASSLGASGSTNEQFFGPGTRLTVL.

This chain joins TRBV4-3 and TRBJ2-1; D is unresolved. Germline loops: CDR1 LGHNA, CDR2 YSLEER. V lost 1 base to trimming and J lost 9 bases, with 7 bases between them. The length of the CDR3 is 12 residues. DNA of the CDR3: TGCGCCAGCAGCCAAGGGAGAGGTGAGCAGTTCTTC. Its translation: CASSQGRGEQFF.

The chain is built from TRBV7-8 and TRBJ1-1, with D perhaps matching TRBD1 (5 bases). Trimming removed 1 base from V and 8 bases from J, with 26 bases in between. The CDR3 loop spans 18 amino acids. Germline CDR1 and CDR2: SGHVS and FQNEAQ. CDR3 region: CASSLGGGGWGFDREAFF. The CDR3 DNA follows: TGTGCCAGCAGCTTAGGTGGGGGGGGTTGGGGGTTTGATCGAGAAGCTTTCTTT.

There are a few counts of this clone. The V and J genes are TRBV4-1 and TRBJ2-7; D not resolved. The germline V gene has CDR1 MGHRA and CDR2 YSYEKL. The CDR3 is 17 amino acids. The V end was cut by 1 base, the J end by 2 bases, with 18 bases between. The CDR3 coding sequence is TGCGCCAGCAGCCAAGTTATCGGAGCGCCCCCAACCTACGAGCAGTACGTC. Translated: CASSQVIGAPPTYEQYV.

This clone was seen just once. The chain combines TRBV6-5 with TRBJ2-5, with 9 bases identical to TRBD2. Germline-derived CDR1 and CDR2 are MNHEY and SVGAGI. The length of the CDR3 is 14 residues. V trimming: 5 bases; J trimming: 1 base; junction bases outside the gene matches: 2. The CDR3 coding sequence is TGTGCCAGCAGTCGACTAGCGGTCCAAGAGACCCAGTACTTC. Encoded protein: CASSRLAVQETQYF.

The chain combines TRBV6-6 with TRBJ1-2, with TRBD1 matching over 11 bases. Looked up from germline, CDR1 is MNHNY and CDR2 is SVGAGI (reference sequence). After removal of 2 bases from V and 6 bases from J, the junction contained 2 bases not matched to a gene. The CDR3 has 14 amino acids. CDR3 in DNA: TGTGCCAGCAGTTACGGACAGGGGGCGAATGGCTACACCTTC. Amino acids: CASSYGQGANGYTF.

This clone was detected only a few times. The chain is built from TRBV9 and TRBJ2-7; TRBD1 matches 10 bases. The J segment lost 5 bases and the V segment lost 5 bases, leaving 10 bases of the junction unmatched. Germline lookup yields CDR1 SGDLS and CDR2 YYNGEE. This CDR3 has 15 amino acids. The CDR3 sequence: CASSDSGTGDHEQYF. CDR3 in DNA: TGTGCCAGCAGTGATTCCGGGACAGGGGACCACGAGCAGTACTTC.

The chain couples TRBV29-1 to TRBJ1-1; maybe TRBD1 (5 bases). V lost 1 base to trimming and J lost 7 bases, with 10 bases between them. The CDR3 loop spans 12 amino acids. The germline gives CDR1 SQVTM, CDR2 ANQGSEA. The CDR3 sequence: CSVEAKGCEAFF. CDR3 in DNA: TGCAGCGTTGAAGCCAAGGGGTGTGAAGCTTTCTTT.

The V and J genes are TRBV30 and TRBJ2-1, with 7 bases identical to TRBD2. The CDR3 has 14 residues. Germline CDR1 is GTSNPN and CDR2 is SVGIG (reference sequence). Trimming took 1 base from V and 4 from J; bases not matched to a gene: 4. The CDR3 spells CAWSGDSGYNEQFF. The CDR3 DNA sequence: TGTGCCTGGAGTGGAGATAGCGGGTACAATGAGCAGTTCTTC.

The chain joins TRBV5-6 to TRBJ1-2, with 8 bases identical to TRBD1. The germline V gene encodes CDR1 SGHDT and CDR2 YYEEEE. V gave up 4 bases and J gave up 10 bases; unmatched junction bases: 9. This CDR3 contains 13 residues. In DNA, the CDR3 is TGTGCCAGCAGCCCGACAGGACAGGGCCTCTACACCTTC. It codes for CASSPTGQGLYTF.

The chain carries TRBV5-6 and TRBJ2-5; TRBD2 aligns across 10 bases. The J call could be wrong; TRBJ2-7 is a better fit for the DNA end. This CDR3 region has 15 residues. Germline V gene data show CDR1 as SGHDT and CDR2 as YYEEEE. The chain's CDR3 is CASSSWTSGSYEQYF. As DNA, the CDR3 is TGTGCCAGCAGCTCCTGGACTAGCGGCTCCTACGAGCAGTACTTC.

J is TRBJ2-1 and V is TRBV27; TRBD2 matches 7 bases. This CDR3 is built from 14 residues. Trimming cost V 1 base and J 6 bases; bases outside gene matches: 3. Germline V lookup: CDR1 MNHEY, CDR2 SMNVEV (reference sequence). CDR3 sequence: CASSLYGTINEQFF. In DNA form, the CDR3 reads TGTGCCAGCAGTTTATACGGGACTATCAATGAGCAGTTCTTC.

This rearrangement joins TRBV5-4 to TRBJ2-7, with TRBD2 matching 14 bases. Trimming removed 0 bases from V and 4 bases from J; junction bases left unmatched: 3. The CDR3 extends over 16 amino acids. Germline V gives CDR1 SGHNT, CDR2 YYREEE (reference sequence). CDR3 sequence reads: CASSLGGLAGAYEQYF. CDR3 coding DNA: TGTGCCAGCAGCTTGGGGGGACTAGCGGGAGCGTACGAGCAGTACTTC.

CDR3 sequence: CASSQPERQFGTEAFF. CDR3 DNA sequence: TGTGCCAGCAGCCAACCAGAACGCCAGTTTGGCACTGAAGCTTTCTTT. This chain uses TRBV14 with TRBJ1-1, with no clear D. V dropped 2 bases and J dropped 4 bases, with 17 bases sitting between them. The CDR3 extends over 16 amino acids. In germline, CDR1 is SGHDN, CDR2 FVKESK.

The V and J genes are TRBV9 and TRBJ2-2; 11 nucleotides match TRBD2. V shed 6 bases, J shed 6 bases, and the junction held 7 bases outside the gene matches. Germline-derived CDR1 and CDR2 are SGDLS and YYNGEE. This CDR3 has 15 amino acids. Written as DNA, the CDR3 is TGTGCCAGCAACCTAGCGGGAGGTCGAGCCGGGGAGCTGTTTTTT. Protein product: CASNLAGGRAGELFF.

V is TRBV2 and J is TRBJ2-7, with TRBD1 identical over 8 bases. Per germline, CDR1 SNHLY and CDR2 FYNNEI. After removal of 6 bases from V and 6 bases from J, the junction contained 19 bases not matched to a gene. This CDR3 contains 17 residues. The CDR3 nucleotides are TGTGCCAGCAGCGCCATCCTAGGTTTGGCAGGGGGCGGCGAGCAGTACGTC. It translates to CASSAILGLAGGGEQYV.

The rearrangement uses TRBV6-5 and TRBJ2-2; D is unclear. Trimming left V 0 bases short and J 1 base short, with 9 bases between. The CDR3 extends over 16 amino acids. Germline CDR1 reads MNHEY; CDR2 reads SVGAGI. CDR3 residues: CASSYSSGVNTGELFF. The DNA for the CDR3 is TGTGCCAGCAGTTACTCATCAGGTGTGAACACCGGGGAGCTGTTTTTT.

This chain uses TRBV15 with TRBJ2-2; 13 positions match TRBD2. Trimming removed 5 bases from V and 5 bases from J; junction bases left unmatched: 14. Germline CDR1 is LNHNV and CDR2 is YYDKDF (reference sequence). The CDR3 length is 19 residues. CDR3 nucleotide sequence: TGTGCCACCAGCGCGATAGGACTAGCGGGAGCAACGAGGACCGGGGAGCTGTTTTTT. Translation: CATSAIGLAGATRTGELFF.

Of note for this clone: The junction does not match germline at one end; this may be a read error. The same CDR3 can be traced to other DNA sequences in this sample. The rearrangement uses TRBV19 and TRBJ2-2; D remains unclear. The CDR3 totals 15 residues. Per the germline V gene, CDR1 is LNHDA and CDR2 is SQIVND (reference sequence). CDR3 residues: CASSPSAIRTGELFF. CDR3 nucleotide sequence: TGCGCCAGTAGCCCGTCGGCAATCAGGACCGGGGAGCTGTTTTTT.

The rearrangement joins TRBV30 to TRBJ1-4; 7 bases are a match to TRBD1. Looked up from germline, CDR1 is GTSNPN and CDR2 is SVGIG (reference sequence). The CDR3 runs 15 residues. V was clipped by 2 bases and J by 11 bases; unmatched bases: 14. CDR3 residues: CAWSHRHRGRGKLFF. As DNA, the CDR3 is TGTGCCTGGAGTCATCGACACAGGGGCAGGGGGAAACTGTTTTTT.

The chain recombines TRBV28 with TRBJ1-2, with D perhaps matching TRBD1 (5 bases). CDR1 is MDHEN and CDR2 is SYDVKM in the germline V gene. V lost 2 bases, J lost 5 bases, and 9 bases lay in between. The CDR3 length is 13 residues. CDR3 sequence: CASSLGAVYGYTF. The CDR3 nucleotides are TGTGCCAGCAGTTTAGGGGCAGTGTATGGCTACACCTTC.

J is TRBJ1-5 and V is TRBV9, with TRBD1 matching 10 bases. V was clipped by 2 bases and J by 8 bases; unmatched bases: 4. Germline V gene lookup returns CDR1 SGDLS and CDR2 YYNGEE. CDR3 length: 14 residues. CDR3 amino acids: CASSVGQGQEPQHF. The CDR3 DNA reads TGTGCCAGCAGCGTGGGACAGGGGCAGGAGCCCCAGCATTTT.

This sequence joins TRBV7-8 and TRBJ2-2; 7 bases are shared with TRBD2. V was clipped by 1 base and J by 1 base; unmatched bases: 9. The CDR3 extends over 18 amino acids. The germline gives CDR1 SGHVS, CDR2 FQNEAQ. The CDR3 region is CASSLVARGGVNTGELFF. In nucleotides, the CDR3 is TGTGCCAGCAGCTTAGTAGCTCGTGGGGGGGTGAACACCGGGGAGCTGTTTTTT.

This clone was picked up a small number of times. The genes are TRBV11-3 and TRBJ1-1, with D possibly TRBD1 on 5 matching bases. V was pared by 5 bases and J by 4 bases, with 11 bases between. The CDR3 is made up of 13 amino acids. CDR1 SGHNT and CDR2 YENEEA come from the germline V gene. CDR3 nucleotide sequence: TGTGCCAGCAGCACATGGGGGGGCACTGAAGCTTTCTTT. Translation: CASSTWGGTEAFF.

The chain has TRBV27 and TRBJ1-2; 8 positions agree with TRBD1. J gave up 4 bases and V 5 bases, and 6 bases lay outside the gene matches. This CDR3 has 14 residues. CDR1 is MNHEY and CDR2 is SMNVEV in the germline V gene (reference sequence). The CDR3 loop is CASSLKDRVYGYTF. The CDR3 DNA follows: TGTGCCAGCAGTCTGAAGGACAGGGTCTATGGCTACACCTTC.

The V gene is TRBV28, the J gene TRBJ1-2; 10 nucleotides match TRBD1. CDR1 and CDR2 (germline): MDHEN, SYDVKM. After removal of 4 bases from V and 9 bases from J, the junction contained 8 bases not matched to a gene. CDR3 length: 14 residues. The CDR3 nucleotides are TGTGCCAGCAGTTCGGTGGACAGGGGGTTGCGCTACACCTTC. Its translation: CASSSVDRGLRYTF.

The V and J genes are TRBV5-4 and TRBJ2-7; 7 bases are shared with TRBD2. This CDR3 region has 14 residues. Germline V lookup: CDR1 SGHNT, CDR2 YYREEE (reference sequence). The V and J ends lost 1 base and 6 bases, in that order; junction bases with no gene match: 7. The CDR3 DNA reads TGTGCCAGCAGCTTGAGCGGGAAAGTAGGCGAGCAGTACTTC. As protein: CASSLSGKVGEQYF.

This clone was recorded a few times. V is TRBV2 and J is TRBJ1-4, with D perhaps matching TRBD1 (5 bases). This CDR3 contains 13 residues. Trimming shortened V by 9 bases and J by 2 bases, and 10 bases separated the two germline ends. Germline V gene data show CDR1 as SNHLY and CDR2 as FYNNEI. The CDR3 sequence is CASLQETNEKLFF. The DNA of the CDR3 is TGTGCCAGTCTACAGGAGACTAATGAAAAACTGTTTTTT.

The chain employs TRBV19 and TRBJ2-7, with TRBD1 identical over 7 bases. The ends lost 2 bases at V and 3 bases at J; junction bases unmatched: 7. From germline, CDR1 is LNHDA and CDR2 SQIVND (reference sequence). The CDR3 consists of 15 residues. The CDR3 loop reads CASSIRRQGFYEQYF. CDR3 bases: TGTGCCAGTAGTATAAGGCGACAGGGCTTCTACGAGCAGTACTTC.